This TCR beta chain was obtained from a study of CD8 T cells in ankylosing spondylitis. This clonotype was seen a few times. Its matching antigen is unknown. Points from the study as a whole: The study identified a TCR beta motif of under ten highly homologous variants that appeared characteristic of ankylosing spondylitis blood. Researchers reportedly found disease-linked clones significantly enriched in matched ankylosing spondylitis synovial fluid. Some of the motif variants had earlier been found in reactive arthritis patients' fluid and blood.

J lost 0 bases, V lost 4 bases, and 7 bases had no gene match. The germline V gene has CDR1 MNHEY and CDR2 SVGAGI. This CDR3 has 18 amino acids. Quantitative molecular-barcoded 5'-RACE generated the TCR beta libraries. Via MiXCR, TCRdb re-called the 5' RACE reads, giving one row per CDR3 protein. The sample carries some 840,000 distinct CDR3 sequences, approximately 10% recorded once. This TCR was sampled from a male donor with ankylosing spondylitis. The J gene is TRBJ2-6, the V gene TRBV6-5, with 9 bases identical to TRBD1. The sample comprised blood, either unsorted or a sorted T cell fraction (not recorded which). CDR3 in amino acids: CASSSPGQGSSGANVLTF. The CDR3 DNA sequence: TGTGCCAGCAGTTCTCCGGGACAGGGATCCTCTGGGGCCAACGTCCTGACTTTC.